The 14 T cell receptor beta chains below come from one sample, sequenced in a study of monozygotic twins with inflammatory bowel disease. TCRdb reworked the 5' RACE reads into one entry per CDR3 protein, no DNA. This listing includes about 160,000 distinct CDR3 sequences. The sequenced material came from blood. The receptors derive from a human donor with ulcerative colitis or Crohn's disease, or a healthy co-twin of an affected twin (not recorded which).

The chain uses TRBV5-1 and TRBJ2-6. The length of the CDR3 is 13 residues. CDR1 is SGHRS and CDR2 is YFSETQ in the germline V gene. This CDR3 is CASGSSGANVLTF.

The rearrangement uses TRBV5-4 and TRBJ2-7; TCRdb indicates TRBD1, and absent DNA this call remains unverified. The CDR3 spans 11 residues. The germline V gene encodes CDR1 SGHNT and CDR2 YYREEE (reference sequence). The CDR3 loop reads CASSAGQEQYF.

This chain joins TRBV30 and TRBJ1-1. Germline V gene lookup returns CDR1 GTSNPN and CDR2 SVGIG (reference sequence). The CDR3 totals 14 residues. Here the CDR3 reads CAWAGTLMNTEAFF.

The chain joins TRBV7-8 to TRBJ2-7; TCRdb designates TRBD1, a call that cannot be tested without DNA. CDR3 length equals 14 residues. The germline V gene has CDR1 SGHVS and CDR2 FQNEAQ. The CDR3 loop is CASSGNRVLYEQYF. Variable domain in full (rest from reference TRBV7-8 and TRBJ2-7): GAGVSQSPRYKVAKRGQDVALRCDPISGHVSLFWYQQALGQGPEFLTYFQNEAQLDKSGLPSDRFFAERPEGSVSTLKIQRTQQEDSAVYLCASSGNRVLYEQYFGPGTRLTVT.

The V and J genes are TRBV18 and TRBJ1-2; with no DNA, the TCRdb D assignment of TRBD1 cannot be verified. This CDR3 contains 16 residues. Germline CDR1 reads KGHSH; CDR2 reads LQKENI. Here the CDR3 reads CASSPGQGPSGYGYTF.

This chain uses TRBV6-2 or TRBV6-3 with TRBJ2-7. The germline V gene has CDR1 MNHEY and CDR2 SVGEGT. The CDR3 covers 13 residues. CDR3: CASSRLSSYEQYF.

The CDR3 loop is CASSLYSAITEAFF. The rearrangement links TRBV5-5 to TRBJ1-1. Germline V lookup: CDR1 SGHKS, CDR2 YYEKEE (reference sequence). The CDR3 length is 14 residues.

This sequence joins TRBV29-1 and TRBJ1-5. Germline CDR1 SQVTM, CDR2 ANQGSEA. This CDR3 is 12 amino acids long. CDR3 loop: CSVREPNQPQHF. The whole variable domain, remainder taken from reference TRBV29-1 and TRBJ1-5, is SAVISQKPSRDICQRGTSLTIQCQVDSQVTMMFWYRQQPGQSLTLIATANQGSEATYESGFVIDKFPISRPNLTFSTLTVSNMSPEDSSIYLCSVREPNQPQHFGDGTRLSIL.

The J gene is TRBJ2-7, the V gene TRBV3-1. The CDR3 covers 15 residues. From germline, CDR1 is LGHDT and CDR2 YNNKEL (reference sequence). This chain's CDR3 is CASSQGVGLSYEQYF.

V and J are TRBV6-1 and TRBJ2-3. This CDR3 region has 15 residues. In germline, CDR1 is MNHNS, CDR2 SASEGT. The CDR3 sequence: CASSGRWVSTDTQYF.

V usage is TRBV5-1 and J usage is TRBJ2-7; TCRdb reports TRBD1, a call that lacks DNA to check it against. CDR3 length: 14 amino acids. Looked up from germline, CDR1 is SGHRS and CDR2 is YFSETQ. The CDR3 is CASSSGTTSYEQYF.

The V call is TRBV19, the J call TRBJ2-6; TCRdb designates TRBD2, a call that cannot be tested without DNA. Germline V gene sequence: CDR1 LNHDA, CDR2 SQIVND (reference sequence). The CDR3 sequence is 16 residues long. The CDR3 here is CASMAGYRSGANVLTF.

The V gene is TRBV11-2, the J gene TRBJ1-2. Germline CDR1 is SGHAT and CDR2 is FQNNGV. This CDR3 region has 14 residues. CDR3 protein: CASSFSARGDGYTF.

Here the CDR3 reads CASSPGTSGAEAFF. The rearrangement uses TRBV5-1 and TRBJ1-1. The CDR3 runs 14 residues. Germline V gene data show CDR1 as SGHRS and CDR2 as YFSETQ.